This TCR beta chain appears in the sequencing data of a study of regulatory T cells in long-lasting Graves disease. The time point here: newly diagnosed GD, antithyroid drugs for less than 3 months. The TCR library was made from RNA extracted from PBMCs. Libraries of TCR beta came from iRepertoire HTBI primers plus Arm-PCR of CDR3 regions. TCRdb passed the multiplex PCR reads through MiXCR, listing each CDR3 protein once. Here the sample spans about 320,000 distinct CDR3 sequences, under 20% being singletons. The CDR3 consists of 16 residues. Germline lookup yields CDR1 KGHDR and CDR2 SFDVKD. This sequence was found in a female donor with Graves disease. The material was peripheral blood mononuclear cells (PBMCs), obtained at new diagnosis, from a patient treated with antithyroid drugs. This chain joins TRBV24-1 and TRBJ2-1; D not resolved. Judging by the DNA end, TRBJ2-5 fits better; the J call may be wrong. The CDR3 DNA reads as TGTGCCACCAGTGATCGTACCGTTTCCCCACAAGAGACCCAGTACTTC. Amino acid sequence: CATSDRTVSPQETQYF.